Included here is one TCR beta chain sequence, with context. Assay: immunoSEQ multiplex PCR; the TCRdb copy retains only in-frame clones and omits some. The sample records about 170,000 clones, around 90% being singletons. This entry comes from a study of T cell responses to AZD1222 COVID-19 vaccine. The receptor comes from an adult in good health. This material consisted of peripheral blood, taken on day 0 of AZD1222 vaccination.

The CDR3 coding sequence is TGTGCCAGCAGCTTAAATGGGGTTAACACTGAAGCTTTCTTT. This sequence encodes CASSLNGVNTEAFF. The V call is TRBV7-2, the J call TRBJ1-1; D is ambiguous. Germline lookup yields CDR1 SGHTA and CDR2 FQGNSA. The CDR3 spans 14 residues. Trimming took off 2 bases at V and 2 bases at J, with 9 bases between the two ends.